This section outlines one T cell receptor (beta chain) sequence together with its context. Its antigen remains unidentified. The sample belongs to a study of CD8 T cells in ankylosing spondylitis. Study observations and caveats: Some of these motif variants have turned up before, in reports on reactive arthritis synovial fluid and blood. In ankylosing spondylitis patients, matched synovial fluid reportedly showed significant enrichment of disease-linked clones. A TCR beta motif of several highly homologous variants appeared characteristic of ankylosing spondylitis blood. In peripheral blood, disease-linked CD8+ clones occurred at relatively low frequencies.

Germline CDR1 and CDR2: SGHTA and FQGNSA. Trimming cost V 2 bases and J 6 bases, with 13 bases left between them. This CDR3 region has 15 residues. 5'-RACE, quantitative and with molecular barcodes, yielded the TCR beta libraries. TCRdb recomputed calls from the 5' RACE reads with MiXCR, one row per CDR3 protein. The data hold around 220,000 distinct CDR3 sequences, with approximately 20% observed a single time. The receptor was isolated from a male donor with ankylosing spondylitis. V gene TRBV7-2 combines with J gene TRBJ2-2; perhaps TRBD2 as D (6 bases). The source material was blood, either unsorted or a sorted T cell fraction (not recorded which). CDR3 sequence: CASSLYWAGSGELFF. In DNA form, the CDR3 reads TGTGCCAGCAGCTTATACTGGGCGGGATCCGGGGAGCTGTTTTTT.